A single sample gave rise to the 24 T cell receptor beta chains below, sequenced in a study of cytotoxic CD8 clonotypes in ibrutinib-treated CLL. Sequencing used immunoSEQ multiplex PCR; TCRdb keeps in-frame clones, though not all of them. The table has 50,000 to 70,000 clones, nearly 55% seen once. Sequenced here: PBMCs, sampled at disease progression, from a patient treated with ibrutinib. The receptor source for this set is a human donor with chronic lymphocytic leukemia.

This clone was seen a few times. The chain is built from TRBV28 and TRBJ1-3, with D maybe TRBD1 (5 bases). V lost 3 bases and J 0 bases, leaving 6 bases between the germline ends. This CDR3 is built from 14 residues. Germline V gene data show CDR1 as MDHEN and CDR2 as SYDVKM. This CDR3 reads CASSLGLSGNTIYF. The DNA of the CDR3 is TGTGCCAGCAGTTTGGGACTCTCTGGAAACACCATATATTTT.

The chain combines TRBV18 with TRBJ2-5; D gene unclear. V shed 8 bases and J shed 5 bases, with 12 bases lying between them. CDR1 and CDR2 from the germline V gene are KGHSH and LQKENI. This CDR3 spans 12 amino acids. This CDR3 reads CASLSGLETQYF. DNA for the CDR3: TGTGCCAGCCTCTCGGGTTTGGAGACCCAGTACTTC.

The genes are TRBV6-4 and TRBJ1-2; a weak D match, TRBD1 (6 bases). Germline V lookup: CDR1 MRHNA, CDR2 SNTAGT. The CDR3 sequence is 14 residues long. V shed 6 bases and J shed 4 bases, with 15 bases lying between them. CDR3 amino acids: CASSGQRETYGYTF. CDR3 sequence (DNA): TGTGCCAGCAGCGGACAGAGGGAAACCTATGGCTACACCTTC.

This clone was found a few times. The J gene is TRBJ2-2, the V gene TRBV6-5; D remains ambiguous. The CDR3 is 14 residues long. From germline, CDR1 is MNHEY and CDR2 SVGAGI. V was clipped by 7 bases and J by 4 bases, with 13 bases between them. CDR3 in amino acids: CASTLRLGTGELFF. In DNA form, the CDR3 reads TGTGCCAGCACCCTTCGCCTCGGCACCGGGGAGCTGTTTTTT.

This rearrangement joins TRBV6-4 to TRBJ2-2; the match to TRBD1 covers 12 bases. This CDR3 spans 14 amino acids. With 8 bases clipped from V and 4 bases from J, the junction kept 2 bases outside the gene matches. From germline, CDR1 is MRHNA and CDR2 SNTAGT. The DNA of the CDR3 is TGTGCCAGCCGGGGACAGGGGGCCACCGGGGAGCTGTTTTTT. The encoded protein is CASRGQGATGELFF.

DNA of the CDR3: TGTGCCAGCAGCTTAACACGGGTCCAGGGGGACCTACCCAATGAGCAGTTCTTC. It encodes CASSLTRVQGDLPNEQFF. The chain uses TRBV7-3 and TRBJ2-1; 7 bases align to TRBD1. Unmatched junction bases numbered 14, after V lost 0 bases and J lost 6 bases. CDR3 length: 18 residues. CDR1 is SGHTA and CDR2 is FQGTGA in the germline V gene. Together with reference TRBV7-3 and TRBJ2-1, the CDR3 gives the full variable domain: GAGVSQTPSNKVTEKGKYVELRCDPISGHTALYWYRQSLGQGPEFLIYFQGTGAADDSGLPNDRFFAVRPEGSVSTLKIQRTERGDSAVYLCASSLTRVQGDLPNEQFFGPGTRLTVL.

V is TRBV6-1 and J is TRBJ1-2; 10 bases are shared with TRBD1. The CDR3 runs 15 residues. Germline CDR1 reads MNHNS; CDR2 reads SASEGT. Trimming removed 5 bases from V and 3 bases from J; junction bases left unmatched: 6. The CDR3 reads CASSIWDRGDYGYTF. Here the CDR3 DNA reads TGTGCCAGCAGTATTTGGGACAGGGGCGACTATGGCTACACCTTC.

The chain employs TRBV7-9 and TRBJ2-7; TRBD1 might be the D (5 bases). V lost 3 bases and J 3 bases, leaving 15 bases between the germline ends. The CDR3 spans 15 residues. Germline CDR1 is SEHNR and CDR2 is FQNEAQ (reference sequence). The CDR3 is CASSFGSTVIYEQYF. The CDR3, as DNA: TGTGCCAGCAGCTTTGGTTCGACAGTGATCTACGAGCAGTACTTC.

The CDR3 here is CATRTGDHEQYF. The CDR3 region has the DNA TGTGCCACCAGGACAGGGGACCACGAGCAGTACTTC. J is TRBJ2-7 and V is TRBV28, with 9 bases aligning to TRBD1. Per germline, CDR1 MDHEN and CDR2 SYDVKM. V dropped 10 bases and J dropped 5; count of bases not matched to a gene: 6. The CDR3 consists of 12 residues.

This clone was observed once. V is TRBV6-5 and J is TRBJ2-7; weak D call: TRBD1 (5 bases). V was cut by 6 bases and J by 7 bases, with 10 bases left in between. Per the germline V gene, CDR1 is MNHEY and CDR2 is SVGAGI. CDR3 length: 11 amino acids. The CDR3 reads CASSHDSEQYF. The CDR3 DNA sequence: TGTGCCAGCAGCCACGACAGTGAGCAGTACTTC.

The CDR3 is CASSQKLGGRIGYGYTF. CDR3 in DNA: TGTGCCAGCAGCCAAAAGTTAGGGGGGCGTATCGGCTATGGCTACACCTTC. The rearrangement uses TRBV27 and TRBJ1-2, with a weak D call TRBD1 (6 bases). The CDR3 has 17 residues. Germline V CDR1 and CDR2: MNHEY, SMNVEV (reference sequence). V lost 6 bases and J 4 bases, leaving 24 bases between the germline ends.

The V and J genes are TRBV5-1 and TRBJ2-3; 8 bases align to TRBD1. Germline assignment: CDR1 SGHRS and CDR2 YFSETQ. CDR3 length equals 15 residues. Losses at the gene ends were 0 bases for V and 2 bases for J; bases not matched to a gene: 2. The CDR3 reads CASSLGDRLTDTQYF. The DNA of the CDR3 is TGCGCCAGCAGCTTGGGGGACAGGCTCACAGATACGCAGTATTTT. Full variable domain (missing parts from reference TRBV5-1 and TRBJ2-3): KAGVTQTPRYLIKTRGQQVTLSCSPISGHRSVSWYQQTPGQGLQFLFEYFSETQRNKGNFPGRFSGRQFSNSRSEMNVSTLELGDSALYLCASSLGDRLTDTQYFGPGTRLTVL.

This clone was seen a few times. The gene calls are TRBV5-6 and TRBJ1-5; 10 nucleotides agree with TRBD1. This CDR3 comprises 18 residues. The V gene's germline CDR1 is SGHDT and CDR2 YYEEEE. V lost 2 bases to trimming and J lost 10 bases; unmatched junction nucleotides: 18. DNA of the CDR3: TGTGCCAGCAGCTTCTATAATTTCGGGACAGGGGTCCACATTCCCCAGCATTTT. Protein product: CASSFYNFGTGVHIPQHF.

The CDR3 spells CASSQGLAGGPFTGELFF. CDR3 DNA sequence: TGTGCCAGCAGCCAAGGCCTAGCGGGAGGGCCCTTTACCGGGGAGCTGTTTTTT. The V and J genes are TRBV4-2 and TRBJ2-2; 12 bases map to TRBD2. V lost 1 base and J lost 5; bases outside the gene matches: 8. CDR3 length: 18 amino acids. Per the germline V gene, CDR1 is LGHNA and CDR2 is YNFKEQ.

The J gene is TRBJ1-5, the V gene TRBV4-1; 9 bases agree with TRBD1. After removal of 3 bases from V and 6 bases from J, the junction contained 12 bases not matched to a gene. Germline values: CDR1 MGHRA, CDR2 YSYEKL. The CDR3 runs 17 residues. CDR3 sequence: CASSQDPGTGLGQPQHF. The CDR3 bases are TGCGCCAGCAGCCAGGACCCCGGGACAGGGCTAGGTCAGCCCCAGCATTTT.

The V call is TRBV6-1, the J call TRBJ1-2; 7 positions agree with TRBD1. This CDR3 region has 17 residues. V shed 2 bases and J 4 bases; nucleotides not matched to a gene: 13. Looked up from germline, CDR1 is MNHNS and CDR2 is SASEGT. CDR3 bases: TGTGCCAGCAGTGAAAACAGCTTTCGACAGGGAACCTATGGCTACACCTTC. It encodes CASSENSFRQGTYGYTF.

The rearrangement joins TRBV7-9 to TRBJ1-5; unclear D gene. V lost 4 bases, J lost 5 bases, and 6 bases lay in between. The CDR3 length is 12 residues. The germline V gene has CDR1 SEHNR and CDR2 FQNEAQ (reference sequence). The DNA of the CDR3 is TGTGCCAGCAGCTCGTCGGATCAGCCCCAGCATTTT. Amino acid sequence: CASSSSDQPQHF.

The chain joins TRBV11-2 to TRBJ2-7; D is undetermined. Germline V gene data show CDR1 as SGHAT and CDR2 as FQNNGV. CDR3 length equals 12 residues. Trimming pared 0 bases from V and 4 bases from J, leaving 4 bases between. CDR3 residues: CASSLDRYEQYF. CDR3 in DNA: TGTGCCAGCAGCTTAGATAGATACGAGCAGTACTTC.

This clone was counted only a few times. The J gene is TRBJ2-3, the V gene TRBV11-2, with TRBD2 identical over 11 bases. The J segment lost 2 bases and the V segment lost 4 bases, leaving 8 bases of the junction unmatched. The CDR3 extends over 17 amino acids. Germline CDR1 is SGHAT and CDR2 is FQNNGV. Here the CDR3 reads CASSYPLAGGSTDTQYF. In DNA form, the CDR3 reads TGTGCCAGCAGCTACCCCCTAGCGGGGGGATCCACAGATACGCAGTATTTT.

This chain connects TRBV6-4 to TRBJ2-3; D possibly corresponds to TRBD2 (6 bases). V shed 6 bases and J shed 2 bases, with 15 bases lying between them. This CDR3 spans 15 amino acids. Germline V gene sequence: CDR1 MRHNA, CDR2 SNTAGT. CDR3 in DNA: TGTGCCAGCAGCCTGGGACTCTCCCCCACAGATACGCAGTATTTT. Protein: CASSLGLSPTDTQYF.

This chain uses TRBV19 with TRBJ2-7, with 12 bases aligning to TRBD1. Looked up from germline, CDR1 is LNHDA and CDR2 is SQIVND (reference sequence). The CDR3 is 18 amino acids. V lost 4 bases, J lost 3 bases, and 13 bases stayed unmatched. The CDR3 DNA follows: TGTGCCAGTAGTAAAAGGCCTCCGGGACAGGGGGCCAGCTACGAGCAGTACTTC. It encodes CASSKRPPGQGASYEQYF.

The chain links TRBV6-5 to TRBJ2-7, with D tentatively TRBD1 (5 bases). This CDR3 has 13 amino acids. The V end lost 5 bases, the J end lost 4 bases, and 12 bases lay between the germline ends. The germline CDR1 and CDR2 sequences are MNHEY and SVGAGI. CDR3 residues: CASSPSGQYEQYF. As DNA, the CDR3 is TGTGCCAGCAGTCCTTCAGGGCAGTACGAGCAGTACTTC.

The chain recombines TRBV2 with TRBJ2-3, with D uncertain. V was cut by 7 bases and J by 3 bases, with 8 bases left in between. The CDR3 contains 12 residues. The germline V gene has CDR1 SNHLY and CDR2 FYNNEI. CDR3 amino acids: CASIGLTDTQYF. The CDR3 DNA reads TGTGCCAGCATCGGTCTTACAGATACGCAGTATTTT.

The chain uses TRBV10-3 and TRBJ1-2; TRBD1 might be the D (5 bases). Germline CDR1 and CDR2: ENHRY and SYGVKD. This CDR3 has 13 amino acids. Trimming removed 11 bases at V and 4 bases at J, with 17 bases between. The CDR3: CAPETGPSYGYTF. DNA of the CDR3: TGTGCCCCGGAGACGGGACCCAGCTATGGCTACACCTTC.